Listed here are 10 T cell receptor beta chains from one sample, sequenced in a study of cytomegalovirus exposure and HLA in healthy donors. PCR used 60 Vbeta primers and 13 Jbeta primers. Assay: immunoSEQ multiplex PCR; the TCRdb copy retains only in-frame clones and omits some. The repertoire holds 130,000 or so clones, with about 80% as singletons. The specimen sequenced was PBMCs. The source of these receptors is a woman aged 40 to 50 in good health and CMV-seronegative.

The rearrangement uses TRBV25-1 and TRBJ1-2; no clear D. CDR1 is MGHDK, CDR2 SYGVNS, per germline. This CDR3 region has 12 residues. Trimming left V 3 bases short and J 5 bases short, with 7 bases between. This CDR3 is CASSDGRYGYTF. CDR3 in DNA: TGTGCCAGCAGTGACGGTCGGTATGGCTACACCTTC.

This clone showed up just a few times. The chain recombines TRBV10-3 with TRBJ2-1, with 15 bases aligning to TRBD2. The CDR3 length is 15 residues. J lost 7 bases, V lost 10 bases, and 8 bases had no gene match. CDR1 and CDR2 from the germline V gene are ENHRY and SYGVKD. As DNA, the CDR3 is TGTGCCACAGAAACCGGGACTAGCGGGAGGAATGAGCAGTTCTTC. Its protein product is CATETGTSGRNEQFF.

The rearrangement uses TRBV7-6 and TRBJ2-1; D might be TRBD2 (6 bases). Trimming removed 3 bases at V and 5 bases at J, with 11 bases between. Looked up from germline, CDR1 is SGHVS and CDR2 is FNYEAQ. This CDR3 contains 14 residues. The CDR3 loop reads CASSLGGANNEQFF. The CDR3 bases are TGTGCCAGCAGCTTGGGCGGGGCCAACAATGAGCAGTTCTTC.

This chain joins TRBV5-1 and TRBJ2-2, with a tentative D call TRBD1 (6 bases). The CDR3 is made up of 17 amino acids. V gave up 0 bases and J gave up 4 bases, with 16 bases separating them. Germline values: CDR1 SGHRS, CDR2 YFSETQ. The CDR3 here is CASSLDFRGWGTGELFF. The CDR3 DNA sequence: TGCGCCAGCAGCTTGGACTTCAGGGGATGGGGCACCGGGGAGCTGTTTTTT.

V and J are TRBV9 and TRBJ1-3; D not resolved. Germline-derived CDR1 and CDR2 are SGDLS and YYNGEE. Trimming cost V 5 bases and J 0 bases, with 3 bases left between them. This CDR3 contains 12 residues. The CDR3 region is CASRSSGNTIYF. The CDR3 DNA reads as TGTGCCAGCAGGAGCTCTGGAAACACCATATATTTT.

The V gene is TRBV15, the J gene TRBJ2-7, with 10 bases lining up with TRBD1. V trimming: 0 bases; J trimming: 7 bases; junction bases outside the gene matches: 6. Germline CDR1 is LNHNV and CDR2 is YYDKDF (reference sequence). CDR3 size: 15 residues. CDR3 nucleotides: TGTGCCACCAGCAGAGATAGACAGGGGGCGGAGGAGCAGTACTTC. Translating gives CATSRDRQGAEEQYF.

The chain links TRBV5-4 to TRBJ2-5; 12 positions agree with TRBD2. The CDR3 spans 16 residues. V lost 4 bases to trimming and J lost 5 bases; unmatched junction nucleotides: 9. Per germline, CDR1 SGHNT and CDR2 YYREEE (reference sequence). The CDR3 nucleotides are TGTGCCAGCAGCGGACTGACTAGCGGGAGTGGGGAGACCCAGTACTTC. It specifies CASSGLTSGSGETQYF.

Comments on this clone: Other nucleotide sequences in the sample specify the same CDR3. CDR3 sequence reads: CASSRGSSYNEQFF. The CDR3 DNA sequence: TGTGCCAGCAGCAGAGGGAGCTCCTACAATGAGCAGTTCTTC. The chain employs TRBV27 and TRBJ2-1; D may be TRBD2 (5 bases). Germline CDR1 is MNHEY and CDR2 is SMNVEV (reference sequence). V was trimmed by 6 bases and J by 0 bases, leaving 9 bases between them. This CDR3 comprises 14 residues.

This chain connects TRBV15 to TRBJ2-3; 10 bases are a match to TRBD1. This CDR3 has 14 residues. The germline V gene has CDR1 LNHNV and CDR2 YYDKDF (reference sequence). The J segment lost 11 bases and the V segment lost 5 bases, leaving 10 bases of the junction unmatched. This CDR3 is CATSWKTGGAWQYF. For the CDR3, the DNA is TGTGCCACCAGCTGGAAGACAGGGGGCGCCTGGCAGTATTTT.

The rearrangement uses TRBV13 and TRBJ1-4; TRBD1 is a possible D gene (6 bases). The V gene lost 9 bases and the J gene lost 0 bases, with 8 bases spanning the gap. The CDR3 is made up of 13 amino acids. CDR1 PRHDT and CDR2 FYEKMQ come from the germline V gene (reference sequence). CDR3 residues: CASSGATNEKLFF. The CDR3 DNA is TGTGCCAGTTCAGGGGCAACTAATGAAAAACTGTTTTTT.